A single sample gave rise to the 13 T cell receptor beta chains below, sequenced in a study of T cell repertoires in cytomegalovirus infection (dated by TCRdb to between 2018 and 2020). The treatment or condition label, as the study defines it: in vitro stimulation with specific CMV peptide epitopes to enrich CMV-specific T cells. For these TCRs, the target antigens are not known. TCRdb records Illumina HiSeq 1500 as the sequencer. TCRdb applied fastp at Q25 and MiXCR to the public reads, then kept only in-frame beta chains. Rows with one shared CDR3 protein collapse into an entry with the most common genes and DNA. The sample records around 800,000 distinct CDR3 sequences, 30% to 35% of which are singletons. The ten largest clones take up 9.5% to 15% of the sample. The starting material was cultured CD8+ T cells from PBMCs, obtained from culture after CMV antigen stimulation. Every receptor here comes from a human donor in good health (CMV status not recorded). Some clones in this sample may be carry-over from other donors' samples.

This clonotype has more than one count but fewer than ten. The chain joins TRBV7-6 to TRBJ1-1, with a weak D call TRBD1 (5 bases). The CDR3 loop spans 14 amino acids. The ends were cut back, 5 bases at V and 1 base at J, with 11 bases in the middle. The germline V gene has CDR1 SGHVS and CDR2 FNYEAQ. The CDR3 loop reads CASSRGGENTEAFF. In DNA, the CDR3 is TGTGCCAGCAGCCGTGGAGGGGAGAACACTGAAGCTTTCTTT.

This clonotype was counted at least ten times. The chain links TRBV7-2 to TRBJ2-7; 15 bases align to TRBD2. Per germline, CDR1 SGHTA and CDR2 FQGNSA. The J segment lost 5 bases and the V segment lost 5 bases, leaving 7 bases of the junction unmatched. CDR3 length equals 16 residues. CDR3 sequence reads: CASSLRTSGGENEQYF. In nucleotides, the CDR3 is TGTGCCAGCAGCCTACGGACTAGCGGGGGGGAGAACGAGCAGTACTTC.

This clonotype was observed a handful of times. This chain joins TRBV20-1 and TRBJ1-2; D might be TRBD1 (5 bases). Germline CDR1 is DFQATT and CDR2 is SNEGSKA (reference sequence). The ends were cut back, 5 bases at V and 1 base at J, with 17 bases in the middle. The CDR3 sequence is 15 residues long. CDR3 residues: CSADGWDPFNYGYTF. In DNA, the CDR3 is TGCAGTGCTGACGGGTGGGACCCCTTTAACTATGGCTACACCTTC.

V gene TRBV27 combines with J gene TRBJ1-1; the D gene is possibly TRBD1 (6 bases). CDR3 length: 16 residues. Deletions cut 4 bases from V and 0 bases from J, with 15 bases between. In germline, CDR1 is MNHEY, CDR2 SMNVEV (reference sequence). CDR3: CASSSAGARVNTEAFF. The CDR3 DNA sequence: TGTGCCAGCAGTTCAGCAGGGGCGAGGGTGAACACTGAAGCTTTCTTT.

The rearrangement uses TRBV13 and TRBJ2-3; TRBD2 matches 16 bases. Trimming took 5 bases from V and 3 from J; bases not matched to a gene: 11. Germline V CDR1 and CDR2: PRHDT, FYEKMQ (reference sequence). CDR3 length: 19 amino acids. This chain's CDR3 is CASSGPGLAGGPRTDTQYF. The DNA for the CDR3 is TGTGCCAGCAGCGGCCCGGGACTAGCGGGGGGGCCGAGGACAGATACGCAGTATTTT.

This clonotype was detected a few times. The V call is TRBV7-6, the J call TRBJ2-1, with D unclear. V was trimmed by 2 bases and J by 2 bases, leaving 16 bases between them. Germline assignment: CDR1 SGHVS and CDR2 FNYEAQ. The CDR3 loop spans 17 amino acids. For the CDR3, the DNA is TGTGCCAGCAGCTTACTTGTTGGAGCGCCGACCTACAATGAGCAGTTCTTC. It codes for CASSLLVGAPTYNEQFF.

The rearrangement links TRBV7-4 to TRBJ2-1; a possible D gene is TRBD2 (5 bases). V lost 8 bases and J lost 1, with 9 bases in between. The V gene's germline CDR1 is SGHVT and CDR2 SQSDAQ. The CDR3 loop spans 13 amino acids. In DNA, the CDR3 is TGTGCCAGCCCCGGGGATTCCTACAATGAGCAGTTCTTC. Translated, it gives CASPGDSYNEQFF. The whole variable domain, filled in from reference TRBV7-4 and TRBJ2-1, reads GAGVSQSPRYKVAKRGRDVALRCDSISGHVTLYWYRQTLGQGSEVLTYSQSDAQRDKSGRPSGRFSAERPERSVSTLKIQRTEQGDSAVYLCASPGDSYNEQFFGPGTRLTVL.

In nucleotides, the CDR3 is TGTGCCAGCAGCTGGGCCGACAGTCCCTACGAGCAGTACGTC. It specifies CASSWADSPYEQYV. The V call is TRBV5-6, the J call TRBJ2-7, with D possibly being TRBD1 (5 bases). The V end was cut by 3 bases, the J end by 2 bases, with 12 bases between. The V gene's germline CDR1 is SGHDT and CDR2 YYEEEE. The CDR3 has 14 residues.

In this sample, this clonotype turned up many times. The V call is TRBV7-6, the J call TRBJ2-1; a weak D match, TRBD2 (5 bases). The germline CDR1 and CDR2 sequences are SGHVS and FNYEAQ. V lost 1 base and J 5 bases, leaving 12 bases between the germline ends. The CDR3 has 15 residues. The CDR3 region is CASSLVFTRDNEQFF. The CDR3 DNA sequence: TGTGCCAGCAGCTTAGTGTTCACTAGAGACAATGAGCAGTTCTTC.

This clonotype was seen a few times. The gene calls are TRBV10-3 and TRBJ2-2; the D gene is possibly TRBD2 (5 bases). Trimming left V 0 bases short and J 0 bases short, with 17 bases between. This CDR3 has 19 residues. Germline V CDR1 and CDR2: ENHRY, SYGVKD. The CDR3 DNA reads TGTGCCATCAGTGAGTCGTGGAGCGGAAGGTCGGCGAACACCGGGGAGCTGTTTTTT. Translated, it gives CAISESWSGRSANTGELFF.

The gene calls are TRBV2 and TRBJ1-4, with D uncertain. This CDR3 has 15 residues. Germline V lookup: CDR1 SNHLY, CDR2 FYNNEI. V lost 3 bases to trimming and J lost 3 bases, with 11 bases between them. The CDR3 DNA sequence: TGTGCCAGCAGTGAGCACACGTCGTCTAATGAAAAACTGTTTTTT. Its translation: CASSEHTSSNEKLFF.

As for this clonotype: The germline gene is not matched at one end of the junction; a read error may be the cause. J is TRBJ1-5 and V is TRBV27, with a weak D call TRBD1 (6 bases). Looked up from germline, CDR1 is MNHEY and CDR2 is SMNVEV (reference sequence). The CDR3 loop spans 15 amino acids. The CDR3 region is CTSSFLGGTNQPQHF. DNA for the CDR3: TGTACCAGCAGTTTTTTGGGGGGCACCAATCAGCCCCAGCATTTT.

The V gene is TRBV20-1, the J gene TRBJ1-2; weak D call: TRBD1 (5 bases). The V end lost 0 bases, the J end lost 4 bases, and 12 bases lay between the germline ends. The CDR3 has 14 amino acids. Germline CDR1 and CDR2: DFQATT and SNEGSKA (reference sequence). CDR3 sequence: CSARDREESYGYTF. The CDR3 region has the DNA TGCAGTGCTAGAGACAGGGAGGAATCCTATGGCTACACCTTC.